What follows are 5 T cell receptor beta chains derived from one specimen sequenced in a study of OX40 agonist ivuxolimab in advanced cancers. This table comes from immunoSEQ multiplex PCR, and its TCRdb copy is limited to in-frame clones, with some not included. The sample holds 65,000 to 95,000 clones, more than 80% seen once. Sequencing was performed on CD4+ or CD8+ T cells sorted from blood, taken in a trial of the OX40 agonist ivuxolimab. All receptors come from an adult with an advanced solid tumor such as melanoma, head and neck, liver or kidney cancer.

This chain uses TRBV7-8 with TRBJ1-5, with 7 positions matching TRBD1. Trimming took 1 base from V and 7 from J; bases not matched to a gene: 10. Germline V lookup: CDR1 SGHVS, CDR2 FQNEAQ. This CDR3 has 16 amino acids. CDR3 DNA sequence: TGTGCCAGCAGCTTAGGCGGCCTACAGGGGTTCCAGCCCCAGCATTTT. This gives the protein CASSLGGLQGFQPQHF.

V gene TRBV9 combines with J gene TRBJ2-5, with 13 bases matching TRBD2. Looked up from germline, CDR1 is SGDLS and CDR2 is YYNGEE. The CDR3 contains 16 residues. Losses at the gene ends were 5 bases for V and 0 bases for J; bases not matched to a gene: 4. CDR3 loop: CASSETSGRYQETQYF. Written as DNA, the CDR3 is TGTGCCAGCAGTGAGACTAGCGGGAGGTACCAAGAGACCCAGTACTTC.

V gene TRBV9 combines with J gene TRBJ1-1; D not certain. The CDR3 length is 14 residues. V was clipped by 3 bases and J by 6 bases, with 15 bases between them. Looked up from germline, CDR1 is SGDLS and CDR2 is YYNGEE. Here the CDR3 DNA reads TGTGCCAGCAGCGCGGCCCCTCCCCCCGCTGAAGCTTTCTTT. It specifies CASSAAPPPAEAFF.

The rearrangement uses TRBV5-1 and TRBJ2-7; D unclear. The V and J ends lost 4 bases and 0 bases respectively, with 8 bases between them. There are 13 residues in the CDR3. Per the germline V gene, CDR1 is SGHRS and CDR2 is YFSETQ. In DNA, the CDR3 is TGCGCCAGCAGCCCGGACGGCTCCTACGAGCAGTACTTC. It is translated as CASSPDGSYEQYF.

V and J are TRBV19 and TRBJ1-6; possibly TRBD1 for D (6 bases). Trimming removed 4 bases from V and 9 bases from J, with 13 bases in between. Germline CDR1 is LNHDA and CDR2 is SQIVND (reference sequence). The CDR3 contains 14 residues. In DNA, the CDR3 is TGTGCCAGTAGTACTCGGACAGTAGGTTCACCCCTCCACTTT. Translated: CASSTRTVGSPLHF.